The 18 T cell receptor beta chains below all came from one sample that was sequenced in a study of CD8 T cells in Susac syndrome. RNA, at roughly 0.5 to 1 ug, was reverse transcribed with random hexamers. Each CDR3 protein is one row after TCRdb ran MiXCR on the immunoSEQ multiplex PCR reads. Of fewer than 90,000 distinct CDR3 sequences listed, 90% to 95% are singletons. The sequencing sample was made of CD8+ T cells from PBMCs. All receptors derive from a human donor with Susac syndrome.

The chain links TRBV7-9 to TRBJ2-7; the D gene is possibly TRBD2 (6 bases). The CDR3 loop spans 15 amino acids. Looked up from germline, CDR1 is SEHNR and CDR2 is FQNEAQ (reference sequence). Trimming shortened V by 3 bases and J by 0 bases, and 12 bases separated the two germline ends. As DNA, the CDR3 is TGTGCCAGCAGCTTGCCGGGACTCTACTCCTACGAGCAGTACTTC. As protein: CASSLPGLYSYEQYF.

The chain employs TRBV2 and TRBJ1-1; D gene unclear. This CDR3 comprises 12 residues. The germline V gene has CDR1 SNHLY and CDR2 FYNNEI. V shed 5 bases and J shed 7 bases, with 11 bases lying between them. The CDR3: CASSLVPFEAFF. The CDR3 DNA follows: TGTGCCAGCAGTCTCGTTCCTTTTGAAGCTTTCTTT.

The count of this clonotype is one. J is TRBJ1-3 and V is TRBV7-9; no clear D gene. The V end lost 8 bases, the J end lost 2 bases, and 10 bases lay between the germline ends. Germline assignment: CDR1 SEHNR and CDR2 FQNEAQ (reference sequence). This CDR3 has 13 residues. The CDR3 bases are TGTGCCAGCCGGCCCGGCGCTGGAAACACCATATATTTT. It specifies CASRPGAGNTIYF.

The chain links TRBV29-1 to TRBJ2-7; 8 nucleotides match TRBD1. Per germline, CDR1 SQVTM and CDR2 ANQGSEA. The CDR3 loop spans 12 amino acids. Trimming cost V 5 bases and J 6 bases; bases outside gene matches: 6. The CDR3 DNA reads as TGCAGCGTTAAAACAGGGGGTCGCGAGCAGTACTTC. Residues: CSVKTGGREQYF.

There are a few counts of this clonotype. This chain uses TRBV27 with TRBJ2-7, with 9 bases lining up with TRBD1. V lost 4 bases to trimming and J lost 4 bases; unmatched junction nucleotides: 2. CDR1 MNHEY and CDR2 SMNVEV come from the germline V gene (reference sequence). The CDR3 consists of 13 residues. CDR3 coding DNA: TGTGCCAGCAGTTACGGACAGGGGTACGAGCAGTACTTC. It translates to CASSYGQGYEQYF.

The chain employs TRBV21-1 and TRBJ2-3; the table's D gene call, TRBD1, was not cross checked with the DNA. TRBV21-1 is shown as a pseudogene. The CDR3 sequence is 17 residues long. The CDR3 sequence: CASSRETGAGGTDTQYF. The DNA of the CDR3 is TGTGCCAGCAGCAGAGAGACAGGGGCAGGGGGCACAGATACGCAGTATTTT.

This chain links TRBV4-2 with TRBJ1-3; tentatively, D is TRBD1 (5 bases). V was clipped by 1 base and J by 0 bases, with 10 bases between them. The CDR3 covers 16 residues. CDR1 is LGHNA, CDR2 YNFKEQ, per germline. CDR3 DNA: TGTGCCAGCAGCCAAGTATCAGGGTACTCTGGAAACACCATATATTTT. Translated: CASSQVSGYSGNTIYF.

The chain carries TRBV20-1 and TRBJ1-3, with unresolved D. V lost 2 bases, J lost 1 base, and 15 bases lay in between. The CDR3 has 16 amino acids. Germline CDR1 reads DFQATT; CDR2 reads SNEGSKA (reference sequence). The chain's CDR3 is CSARWTAVSSGNTIYF. The CDR3 DNA follows: TGCAGTGCTAGATGGACTGCCGTATCATCTGGAAACACCATATATTTT.

The chain has TRBV20-1 and TRBJ2-5; 9 nucleotides align to TRBD2. The CDR3 has 15 residues. CDR1 and CDR2 from the germline V gene are DFQATT and SNEGSKA (reference sequence). The junction had 7 bases not matched to a gene; V was cut back by 3 bases and J by 2 bases. The CDR3 DNA is TGCAGTGCTAGCGGGCTAGCGGGAAAACAAGAGACCCAGTACTTC. Encoded protein: CSASGLAGKQETQYF.

This chain uses TRBV5-1 with TRBJ2-1; TRBD1 agrees at 9 bases. V shed 5 bases, J shed 7 bases, and the junction held 10 bases outside the gene matches. Per the germline V gene, CDR1 is SGHRS and CDR2 is YFSETQ. The CDR3 is 15 residues long. The CDR3 loop reads CASRPDGTGINEQFF. CDR3 nucleotides: TGCGCCAGCAGACCCGACGGGACAGGGATTAATGAGCAGTTCTTC.

The chain couples TRBV6-6 to TRBJ2-1, with D tentatively TRBD1 (5 bases). Trimming shortened V by 1 base and J by 8 bases, and 15 bases separated the two germline ends. The V gene's germline CDR1 is MNHNY and CDR2 SVGAGI (reference sequence). CDR3 size: 15 residues. Here the CDR3 reads CASSYWGRYSDEQFF. Written as DNA, the CDR3 is TGTGCCAGCAGTTACTGGGGCAGGTACTCGGATGAGCAGTTCTTC.

The chain couples TRBV12-3 or TRBV12-4 to TRBJ2-1; D is possibly TRBD2 (5 bases). V was trimmed by 4 bases and J by 9 bases, leaving 13 bases between them. This CDR3 is built from 13 residues. The CDR3 nucleotides are TGTGCCAGCAGTTGGAAGGGCGCGGGTGAGCAGTTCTTC. Translating gives CASSWKGAGEQFF.

The rearrangement uses TRBV5-4 and TRBJ2-5; possible D gene TRBD1, 6 bases. CDR1 and CDR2 from the germline V gene are SGHNT and YYREEE (reference sequence). Trimming shortened V by 2 bases and J by 0 bases, and 17 bases separated the two germline ends. The CDR3 consists of 17 residues. CDR3 bases: TGTGCCAGCAGCTTATCTGAACAGGGTTCTTACCAAGAGACCCAGTACTTC. It yields the protein CASSLSEQGSYQETQYF.

This clonotype was observed a single time. The chain joins TRBV11-2 to TRBJ2-1, with 7 positions matching TRBD2. J gave up 8 bases and V 2 bases, and 3 bases lay outside the gene matches. The germline gives CDR1 SGHAT, CDR2 FQNNGV. The CDR3 runs 13 residues. CDR3 residues: CASSLPTSHEQFF. CDR3 nucleotide sequence: TGTGCCAGCAGCTTACCGACTAGCCATGAGCAGTTCTTC.

The chain uses TRBV20-1 and TRBJ2-6; possibly TRBD1 for D (6 bases). Trimming removed 3 bases at V and 2 bases at J, with 14 bases between. The CDR3 covers 16 residues. Germline V gives CDR1 DFQATT, CDR2 SNEGSKA (reference sequence). CDR3 protein: CSAREQGMAGANVLTF. In DNA, the CDR3 is TGCAGTGCTAGGGAACAGGGTATGGCTGGGGCCAACGTCCTGACTTTC.

The rearrangement joins TRBV9 to TRBJ2-5; 7 nucleotides match TRBD1. CDR3 size: 17 residues. Per germline, CDR1 SGDLS and CDR2 YYNGEE. V lost 4 bases to trimming and J lost 5 bases; unmatched junction nucleotides: 17. The CDR3 region has the DNA TGTGCCAGCAGCCCGCGACCCGCCGGCAGGGGGTGGGAGACCCAGTACTTC. It encodes CASSPRPAGRGWETQYF. The whole variable domain, remainder taken from reference TRBV9 and TRBJ2-5, is DSGVTQTPKHLITATGQRVTLRCSPRSGDLSVYWYQQSLDQGLQFLIQYYNGEERAKGNILERFSAQQFPDLHSELNLSSLELGDSALYFCASSPRPAGRGWETQYFGPGTRLLVL.

The V call is TRBV6-2 or TRBV6-3, the J call TRBJ1-5; D gene unclear. Trimming cost V 1 base and J 2 bases, with 3 bases left between them. Germline V gene data show CDR1 as MNHEY and CDR2 as SVGEGT. The CDR3 is 13 amino acids. DNA of the CDR3: TGTGCCAGCAGTTACTGGGGCAATCAGCCCCAGCATTTT. Its protein product is CASSYWGNQPQHF.

V gene TRBV2 combines with J gene TRBJ2-7, with 9 nucleotides matching TRBD1. The ends lost 8 bases at V and 5 bases at J; junction bases unmatched: 10. Per germline, CDR1 SNHLY and CDR2 FYNNEI. The length of the CDR3 is 14 residues. The CDR3 coding sequence is TGTGCCAGCGGTGGGACAGGGTATAGCCACGAGCAGTACTTC. Its protein product is CASGGTGYSHEQYF.